What follows are 32 T cell receptor beta chains derived from one specimen sequenced in a study of T cells in Graves' hyperthyroidism and ophthalmopathy. Amplified TCR beta CDR3 regions came from RNA transcripts. In the first-round RT-PCR of the TCR CDR3, the HTBI primer set was used. TCRdb itself ran the multiplex PCR reads through MiXCR, one entry per CDR3 protein. In the table there are approximately 690,000 distinct CDR3 sequences, roughly 15% of which are singletons. Sequencing was performed on blood. These receptors all come from a woman in her fifties or sixties with Graves' ophthalmopathy.

This clonotype was detected only a few times. A much larger clone differs from this one at a single base, so this may be a read error. The chain combines TRBV7-2 with TRBJ1-2; possible D gene TRBD1, 6 bases. V lost 8 bases to trimming and J lost 2 bases, with 21 bases between them. Germline V gene lookup returns CDR1 SGHTA and CDR2 FQGNSA. The CDR3 sequence is 16 residues long. CDR3 coding DNA: TGTGCCAGCGGCCCCCGGGGTGCGGGGACAAACTATGGCTACACCTTC. Protein sequence: CASGPRGAGTNYGYTF.

This chain uses TRBV29-1 with TRBJ2-3; no reliable D call. CDR3 length equals 15 residues. Germline values: CDR1 SQVTM, CDR2 ANQGSEA. Trimming cost V 4 bases and J 1 base, with 15 bases left between them. The CDR3 spells CSVALVGGGTDTQYF. The DNA for the CDR3 is TGCAGCGTTGCCCTGGTGGGCGGCGGCACAGATACGCAGTATTTT.

The V gene is TRBV9, the J gene TRBJ2-5; possibly TRBD1 or TRBD2 for D (5 bases each). The CDR3 extends over 13 amino acids. V lost 3 bases to trimming and J lost 7 bases, with 13 bases between them. CDR1 is SGDLS and CDR2 is YYNGEE in the germline V gene. In nucleotides, the CDR3 is TGTGCCAGCAGCGGGGCAGTGAGGGGGACCCAGTACTTC. This sequence encodes CASSGAVRGTQYF.

The J gene is TRBJ2-2, the V gene TRBV29-1; 7 nucleotides match TRBD1. The V gene end was trimmed by 4 bases and the J gene end by 3 bases; junction bases not matched to a gene: 2. Germline CDR1 is SQVTM and CDR2 is ANQGSEA. CDR3 length: 13 residues. CDR3: CSVVGTDTGELFF. CDR3 coding DNA: TGCAGCGTTGTCGGGACAGACACCGGGGAGCTGTTTTTT.

This clonotype came up a few times. The chain employs TRBV7-2 and TRBJ2-6; 10 bases map to TRBD2. J gave up 4 bases and V 1 base, and 7 bases lay outside the gene matches. The CDR3 length is 18 residues. Germline values: CDR1 SGHTA, CDR2 FQGNSA. The CDR3 coding sequence is TGTGCCAGCAGCTTAGTAAGCGGGAGGGCCCGCGGGGCCAACGTCCTGACTTTC. It encodes CASSLVSGRARGANVLTF.

In this sample, this clonotype turned up many times. J is TRBJ1-1 and V is TRBV3-1; tentative D call: TRBD1 (6 bases). V lost 4 bases to trimming and J lost 1 base, with 13 bases between them. CDR3 length: 15 amino acids. CDR1 LGHDT and CDR2 YNNKEL come from the germline V gene (reference sequence). CDR3 residues: CASSPYRETNTEAFF. In DNA, the CDR3 is TGTGCCAGCAGCCCATACAGGGAGACGAACACTGAAGCTTTCTTT.

The genes are TRBV29-1 and TRBJ1-2; 7 bases fit TRBD1. Germline V gives CDR1 SQVTM, CDR2 ANQGSEA. Trimming cost V 7 bases and J 4 bases; bases outside gene matches: 6. The CDR3 covers 12 residues. The CDR3 region has the DNA TGCAGCGCCGAGACAGGGTCCTATGGCTACACCTTC. As protein: CSAETGSYGYTF.

This clonotype appeared a few times. The CDR3 coding sequence is TGCAGCGTTGCCCGGACGCGACAGAGGATCATTGACACCTTC. This codes for CSVARTRQRIIDTF. The rearrangement joins TRBV29-1 to TRBJ1-2; TRBD1 is a possible D gene (5 bases). V lost 4 bases to trimming and J lost 12 bases, with 24 bases between them. The germline V gene encodes CDR1 SQVTM and CDR2 ANQGSEA. The CDR3 length is 14 residues.

This clonotype came up a few times. The rearrangement uses TRBV20-1 and TRBJ2-1; 10 bases agree with TRBD2. The germline V gene has CDR1 DFQATT and CDR2 SNEGSKA (reference sequence). This CDR3 contains 16 residues. Losses at the gene ends were 0 bases for V and 13 bases for J; bases not matched to a gene: 15. The CDR3 here is CSARDRLAGAFYPQFF. In DNA, the CDR3 is TGCAGTGCTAGAGATCGGCTAGCGGGAGCTTTTTACCCCCAGTTCTTC.

This clonotype appeared many times. V usage is TRBV28 and J usage is TRBJ2-7, with D uncertain. This CDR3 has 13 amino acids. V was pared by 3 bases and J by 4 bases, with 10 bases between. Germline loops: CDR1 MDHEN, CDR2 SYDVKM. CDR3 sequence (DNA): TGTGCCAGCAGTTTGCCGGCCGGGTACGAGCAGTACTTC. Its protein is CASSLPAGYEQYF.

The gene calls are TRBV2 and TRBJ1-2, with TRBD1 matching 8 bases. The V gene's germline CDR1 is SNHLY and CDR2 FYNNEI. CDR3 length: 15 residues. V lost 4 bases, J lost 7 bases, and 11 bases stayed unmatched. The CDR3 region is CASSVIGRGQGGYTF. The CDR3 coding sequence is TGTGCCAGCAGTGTAATTGGCAGGGGGCAGGGTGGCTACACCTTC.

This clonotype has more than one count but fewer than ten. The rearrangement uses TRBV6-2 or TRBV6-3 and TRBJ1-5; TRBD1 might be the D (6 bases). V shed 0 bases and J shed 6 bases, with 9 bases lying between them. The CDR3 runs 14 residues. Per the germline V gene, CDR1 is MNHEY and CDR2 is SVGEGT. The DNA of the CDR3 is TGTGCCAGCAGTTACTCAGGAGGGGGTCAGCCCCAGCATTTT. Its protein product is CASSYSGGGQPQHF.

This clonotype was observed at least ten times. The V and J genes are TRBV7-2 and TRBJ2-1; 13 bases are a match to TRBD2. Germline trimming cut 3 bases from V and 6 bases from J; bases unmatched to any gene: 11. CDR1 is SGHTA, CDR2 FQGNSA, per germline. CDR3 length: 18 residues. Written as DNA, the CDR3 is TGTGCCAGCAGCTTCCGCGTAACTGGACTAGCGGGAGCCAATGAGCAGTTCTTC. This translates into CASSFRVTGLAGANEQFF.

This clonotype came up many times. The chain has TRBV13 and TRBJ2-7; D gene ambiguous. Per germline, CDR1 PRHDT and CDR2 FYEKMQ (reference sequence). The germline V and J ends were trimmed by 4 bases and 0 bases, with 7 bases remaining between them. The CDR3 is 13 residues long. The CDR3 coding sequence is TGTGCCAGCAGCTCGACGGACTCCTACGAGCAGTACTTC. Its protein product is CASSSTDSYEQYF. The full variable domain, rest sourced from reference TRBV13 and TRBJ2-7, is AAGVIQSPRHLIKEKRETATLKCYPIPRHDTVYWYQQGPGQDPQFLISFYEKMQSDKGSIPDRFSAQQFSDYHSELNMSSLELGDSALYFCASSSTDSYEQYFGPGTRLTVT.

The chain uses TRBV6-1 and TRBJ1-5; D is possibly TRBD1 (5 bases). The CDR3 covers 15 residues. Per the germline V gene, CDR1 is MNHNS and CDR2 is SASEGT. V was cut by 6 bases and J by 4 bases, with 16 bases left in between. The CDR3 DNA reads as TGTGCCAGCAGACCCCCCGGGGGTTCAAATCAGCCCCAGCATTTT. This translates into CASRPPGGSNQPQHF.

This clonotype was seen ten or more times. The gene calls are TRBV24-1 and TRBJ2-1; D gene unclear. V lost 5 bases and J lost 4, with 11 bases in between. Per germline, CDR1 KGHDR and CDR2 SFDVKD. CDR3 size: 14 residues. CDR3 nucleotides: TGTGCCACCAGTGTTGCTGCGTCTTACAATGAGCAGTTCTTC. Its protein is CATSVAASYNEQFF.

This clonotype was found many times. The V and J genes are TRBV28 and TRBJ1-2; D is uncertain. This CDR3 contains 14 residues. Trimming cost V 2 bases and J 7 bases, with 14 bases left between them. CDR1 is MDHEN, CDR2 SYDVKM, per germline. The CDR3, as DNA: TGTGCCAGCAGTTTAGTGGGCAGGATTGGTGGCTACACCTTC. It is translated as CASSLVGRIGGYTF.

In this sample, this clonotype turned up a few times. The chain combines TRBV4-3 with TRBJ1-2; possible D gene TRBD1, 6 bases. The CDR3 is 15 amino acids. V dropped 0 bases and J dropped 4 bases, with 12 bases sitting between them. Germline V gene data show CDR1 as LGHNA and CDR2 as YSLEER. The DNA for the CDR3 is TGCGCCAGCAGCCAAGATTTTCAGGGGATCTATGGCTACACCTTC. Amino acids: CASSQDFQGIYGYTF.

This clonotype was counted many times. V and J are TRBV30 and TRBJ1-4; weak D call: TRBD1 (6 bases). CDR3 size: 14 residues. Germline V CDR1 and CDR2: GTSNPN, SVGIG (reference sequence). V lost 4 bases and J 5 bases, leaving 14 bases between the germline ends. This CDR3 reads CAWTLGAVNEKLFF. Written as DNA, the CDR3 is TGTGCCTGGACGTTGGGGGCGGTGAATGAAAAACTGTTTTTT.

The CDR3 is CASSPFRGQNEKLFF. As DNA, the CDR3 is TGTGCCAGCTCACCATTCAGGGGGCAGAATGAAAAACTGTTTTTT. This chain links TRBV18 with TRBJ1-4; 8 positions agree with TRBD1. After removal of 2 bases from V and 5 bases from J, the junction contained 4 bases not matched to a gene. The CDR3 runs to 15 residues. CDR1 is KGHSH and CDR2 is LQKENI in the germline V gene.

In its sample, this clonotype was seen many times. The gene calls are TRBV4-2 and TRBJ1-2; weak D call: TRBD1 (5 bases). Trimming took off 2 bases at V and 8 bases at J, with 12 bases between the two ends. This CDR3 is 13 amino acids long. Germline loops: CDR1 LGHNA, CDR2 YNFKEQ. Here the CDR3 reads CASSQSVTAGYTF. In nucleotides, the CDR3 is TGTGCCAGCAGCCAAAGTGTGACAGCGGGCTACACCTTC.

At least ten counts were recorded for this clonotype. The chain uses TRBV5-1 and TRBJ1-1; D uncertain. The CDR3 runs to 14 residues. Germline V gene sequence: CDR1 SGHRS, CDR2 YFSETQ. The germline V and J ends were trimmed by 2 bases and 2 bases, with 10 bases remaining between them. Here the CDR3 DNA reads TGCGCCAGCAGCTTCGGAGGCTATAACACTGAAGCTTTCTTT. As protein: CASSFGGYNTEAFF.

This clonotype was recorded many times. The chain recombines TRBV5-1 with TRBJ1-2; 7 bases agree with TRBD1. V dropped 2 bases and J dropped 4; count of bases not matched to a gene: 8. Germline V gene lookup returns CDR1 SGHRS and CDR2 YFSETQ. The CDR3 contains 15 residues. In DNA, the CDR3 is TGCGCCAGCAGCTTAGGGACAGATCCTCTCTATGGCTACACCTTC. It yields the protein CASSLGTDPLYGYTF.

This clonotype was seen only a few times. The genes are TRBV14 and TRBJ1-1; TRBD1 matches at 9 bases. The CDR3 is 15 amino acids. V shed 2 bases, J shed 1 base, and the junction held 2 bases outside the gene matches. The V gene's germline CDR1 is SGHDN and CDR2 FVKESK. The DNA for the CDR3 is TGTGCCAGCAGCCAAAGGACAGGGGCGAACACTGAAGCTTTCTTT. Residues: CASSQRTGANTEAFF. Based on the CDR3 plus reference TRBV14 and TRBJ1-1, the full variable domain is EAGVTQFPSHSVIEKGQTVTLRCDPISGHDNLYWYRRVMGKEIKFLLHFVKESKQDESGMPNNRFLAERTGGTYSTLKVQPAELEDSGVYFCASSQRTGANTEAFFGQGTRLTVV.

This clonotype was seen ten or more times. The V and J genes are TRBV12-3 or TRBV12-4 and TRBJ2-2; D unclear. Trimming cost V 3 bases and J 8 bases, with 4 bases left between them. CDR3 size: 11 residues. The CDR3 is CASSLLGELFF. CDR3 in DNA: TGTGCCAGCAGTTTGTTAGGGGAGCTGTTTTTT.

This clonotype was seen a handful of times. The chain combines TRBV4-1 with TRBJ2-2, with a tentative D call TRBD1 (5 bases). The germline CDR1 and CDR2 sequences are MGHRA and YSYEKL. Trimming pared 4 bases from V and 8 bases from J, leaving 14 bases between. The CDR3 covers 14 residues. Here the CDR3 reads CASSPPIGVGELFF. The CDR3 DNA reads as TGCGCCAGCAGCCCCCCCATAGGGGTTGGGGAGCTGTTTTTT.

Note on this clonotype: This may be a read error: a much more frequent sequence differs by one nucleotide. The chain has TRBV30 and TRBJ2-3, with a possible D match to TRBD2 (6 bases). CDR3 length: 14 amino acids. The germline V gene encodes CDR1 GTSNPN and CDR2 SVGIG (reference sequence). For the CDR3, the DNA is TGTGCCTGGACGTCTGACGGGAGCATAGATACGCAGTATTTT. The encoded protein is CAWTSDGSIDTQYF.

This clonotype was recorded at least ten times. This rearrangement joins TRBV3-1 to TRBJ2-7, with 9 bases lining up with TRBD1. The CDR3 is 17 amino acids. Germline V lookup: CDR1 LGHDT, CDR2 YNNKEL (reference sequence). With V trimmed by 4 bases and J by 2 bases, 12 bases remained unmatched. CDR3 nucleotide sequence: TGTGCCAGCAGCCTAGTAGGGACAGGGACAATCGCCTACGAGCAGTACTTC. Its protein product is CASSLVGTGTIAYEQYF.

This clonotype has at least ten counts. CDR3 residues: CASSVDPAVHYEQYF. The CDR3 DNA reads TGTGCCAGCAGCGTAGACCCAGCGGTACACTACGAGCAGTACTTC. The chain uses TRBV9 and TRBJ2-7; the D gene is possibly TRBD2 (5 bases). Germline loops: CDR1 SGDLS, CDR2 YYNGEE. The CDR3 sequence is 15 residues long. Trimming removed 0 bases at V and 3 bases at J, with 13 bases between.

This clonotype was seen many times. The gene calls are TRBV6-1 and TRBJ2-3; 13 nucleotides line up with TRBD2. After removal of 4 bases from V and 1 base from J, the junction contained 5 bases not matched to a gene. The CDR3 runs 17 residues. Germline lookup yields CDR1 MNHNS and CDR2 SASEGT. The CDR3 nucleotides are TGTGCCAGCAGTGCTAGACTAGCGGGAGGCCGCACAGATACGCAGTATTTT. Translating gives CASSARLAGGRTDTQYF.

This clonotype was detected many times. The rearrangement uses TRBV7-2 and TRBJ1-2; D is unclear. Germline V CDR1 and CDR2: SGHTA, FQGNSA. CDR3 length equals 14 residues. Trimming cost V 3 bases and J 7 bases, with 15 bases left between them. The DNA of the CDR3 is TGTGCCAGCAGCTTTAACAGACCGGAGTCTGGCTACACCTTC. This encodes CASSFNRPESGYTF.

This clonotype has ten or more counts. The chain carries TRBV2 and TRBJ1-1; D possibly corresponds to TRBD1 (5 bases). Germline V gene data show CDR1 as SNHLY and CDR2 as FYNNEI. The CDR3 spans 16 residues. V lost 4 bases, J lost 3 bases, and 18 bases lay in between. In DNA form, the CDR3 reads TGTGCCAGCAGTGTCCCAGGTTTGCAAGGGGACACTGAAGCTTTCTTT. This gives the protein CASSVPGLQGDTEAFF. The variable domain in full, completed from reference TRBV2 and TRBJ1-1, reads EPEVTQTPSHQVTQMGQEVILRCVPISNHLYFYWYRQILGQKVEFLVSFYNNEISEKSEIFDDQFSVERPDGSNFTLKIRSTKLEDSAMYFCASSVPGLQGDTEAFFGQGTRLTVV.